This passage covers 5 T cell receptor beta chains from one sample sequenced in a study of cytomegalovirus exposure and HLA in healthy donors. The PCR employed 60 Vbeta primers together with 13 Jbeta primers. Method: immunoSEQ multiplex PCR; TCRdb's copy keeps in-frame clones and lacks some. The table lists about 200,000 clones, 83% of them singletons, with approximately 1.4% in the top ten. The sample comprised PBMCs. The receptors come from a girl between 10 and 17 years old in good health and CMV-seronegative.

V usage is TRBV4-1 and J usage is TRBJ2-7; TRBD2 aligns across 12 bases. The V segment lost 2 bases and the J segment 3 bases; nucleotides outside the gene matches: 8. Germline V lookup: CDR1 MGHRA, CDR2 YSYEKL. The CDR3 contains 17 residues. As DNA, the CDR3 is TGCGCCAGCAGCCAACACCCACTAGCGGGAGGAGGCTACGAGCAGTACTTC. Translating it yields CASSQHPLAGGGYEQYF.

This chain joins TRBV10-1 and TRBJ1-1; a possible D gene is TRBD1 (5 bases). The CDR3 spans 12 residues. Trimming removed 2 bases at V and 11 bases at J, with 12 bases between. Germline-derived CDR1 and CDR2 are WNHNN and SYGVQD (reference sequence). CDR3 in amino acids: CASSERGNEAFF. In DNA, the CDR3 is TGCGCCAGCAGTGAGAGGGGTAATGAGGCTTTCTTT.

The CDR3 coding sequence is TGTGCCAGCAGCGTAGGGACTAGCGGGAGGATCCACGAGCAGTACTTC. This codes for CASSVGTSGRIHEQYF. V gene TRBV9 combines with J gene TRBJ2-7; 14 bases fit TRBD2. With 0 bases clipped from V and 5 bases from J, the junction kept 4 bases outside the gene matches. Germline-derived CDR1 and CDR2 are SGDLS and YYNGEE. This CDR3 has 16 amino acids.

The CDR3 spells CASSLEVGAREQYF. The CDR3 DNA reads as TGTGCCAGCAGCTTGGAGGTGGGGGCGCGGGAGCAGTACTTC. V is TRBV5-8 and J is TRBJ2-7; tentative D call: TRBD1 (6 bases). The V and J ends lost 0 bases and 7 bases respectively, with 14 bases between them. The CDR3 loop spans 14 amino acids. Germline V lookup: CDR1 SGHTS, CDR2 YDEGEE.

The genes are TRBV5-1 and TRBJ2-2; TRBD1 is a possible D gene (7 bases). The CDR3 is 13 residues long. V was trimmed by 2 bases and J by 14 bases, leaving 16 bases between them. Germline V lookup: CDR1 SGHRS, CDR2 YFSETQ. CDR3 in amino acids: CASSLTAGGFLFF. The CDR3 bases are TGCGCCAGCAGCTTAACGGCAGGGGGGTTTCTGTTTTTT.